The clone carrying this T cell receptor beta chain was seen ten or more times. The antigen remains undetermined. This specimen comes from a study of human T cells and chemical hapten exposure. General observations from the study: Expanded TCRs showed more large CDR3 clusters than pre-sensitization or healthy control sets. Healthy individuals' immune responses may differ from those of donors, who had alopecia.

CDR1 SGDLS and CDR2 YYNGEE come from the germline V gene. Unmatched junction bases numbered 6, after V lost 3 bases and J lost 6 bases. The CDR3 contains 14 residues. During construction of the library, unique molecular identifiers were attached to individual cDNA molecules for quantitative, reproducible TCR counting. In TCRdb, the RACE reads were re-called with MiXCR into one record per CDR3 protein. The table has approximately 100,000 distinct CDR3 sequences, approximately 9.9% seen once; the top ten hold around 3.6%. The sample's time point: pre-sensitization, week 0. The treatment was: therapeutic diphenylcyclopropenone sensitization with weekly scalp DPC.

The J gene is TRBJ1-5, the V gene TRBV9, with 7 bases matching TRBD1. Sequencing used whole blood, obtained in connection with sensitization to the hapten diphenylcyclopropenone (DPC). This receptor was taken from a middle-aged woman with alopecia areata. Some clones in this sample may be carry-over from other donors' samples. CDR3 bases: TGTGCCAGCAGCGCCGACAGGGAGCGTCAGCCCCAGCATTTT. Its protein product is CASSADRERQPQHF.